A selection of T cell receptor beta chains follows, all from one sample in a study of Graves' ophthalmopathy and Graves' hyperthyroidism. TCRdb re-called the multiplex PCR reads through MiXCR, storing one row per CDR3 protein. The profile shows a few hundred thousand distinct CDR3 sequences, about a fifth of them singletons. Sequenced material: peripheral blood. The receptors derive from a woman aged 45 to 65 with Graves' ophthalmopathy. Both conserved end residues are part of each CDR3. The order of the fields is V gene, D gene, J gene, CDR3 length, clone size, CDR3 protein, CDR3 DNA. A D gene is named only where the DNA matches it firmly. Size values are once, few and many counts, or a class for expanded clones, and some rows have none.

>TRBV15|.|TRBJ2-7|13|.
CATSSALPYEQYF
TGTGCCACCAGCAGCGCTCTTCCCTACGAGCAGTACTTC
>TRBV7-3|.|TRBJ1-6|16|many
CASSPRGRGHNSPLHF
TGTGCCAGCAGCCCAAGGGGTCGGGGGCATAATTCACCCCTCCACTTT
>TRBV11-2|.|TRBJ1-2|13|few
CASSAPGRRGYTF
TGTGCCAGCAGCGCCCCTGGGCGACGAGGCTACACCTTC
>TRBV29-1|TRBD1|TRBJ2-7|13|many
CSVGTGPSYEQYF
TGCAGCGTTGGGACAGGGCCCTCCTACGAGCAGTACTTC
>TRBV2|.|TRBJ2-7|11|.
CASRQGYEQSF
TGTGCCAGCAGACAGGGTTACGAGCAGTCCTTC
>TRBV6-1|TRBD1|TRBJ1-1|16|.
CASSQRIQGAASEAFF
TGTGCCAGCAGTCAAAGAATACAGGGGGCTGCTTCTGAAGCTTTCTTT
>TRBV27|TRBD1|TRBJ2-5|16|few
CASNDRGNTGQETQYF
TGTGCCAGCAATGACAGGGGAAATACAGGGCAGGAGACCCAGTACTTC
>TRBV30|.|TRBJ2-2|12|few
CAWSSGSGELFF
TGTGCCTGGAGTTCGGGGTCCGGGGAGCTGTTTTTT
>TRBV10-2|TRBD1|TRBJ2-7|15|.
CASRDRSTPPYEQYF
TGCGCCAGCAGGGACAGGTCTACCCCTCCCTACGAGCAGTACTTC
>TRBV7-8|.|TRBJ1-1|14|.
CASSPAMGYTEAFF
TGTGCCAGCAGCCCAGCGATGGGGTACACTGAAGCTTTCTTT
>TRBV6-5|.|TRBJ1-1|10|many
CASSYSKAFF
TGTGCCAGCAGTTACTCGAAAGCTTTCTTT
>TRBV28|.|TRBJ2-7|14|many
CASVSGHLTYEQYF
TGTGCCAGCGTAAGCGGACATTTGACCTACGAGCAGTACTTC
>TRBV9|.|TRBJ2-5|14|many
CASSVGLGSETQYF
TGTGCCAGCAGCGTAGGACTAGGATCAGAGACCCAGTACTTC
>TRBV5-1|TRBD1|TRBJ2-2|18|many
CASSYYNRGALGTGELFF
TGCGCCAGCAGCTACTACAACAGGGGGGCGCTGGGCACCGGGGAGCTGTTTTTT
>TRBV11-1|TRBD2|TRBJ2-5|15|.
CASSPGLAGVETQYF
TGTGCCAGCAGCCCCGGACTAGCGGGAGTTGAGACCCAGTACTTC
>TRBV12-3/TRBV12-4|TRBD1|TRBJ1-5|15|few
CASSRGGRSNQPQHF
TGTGCCAGCAGCCGAGGGGGCAGAAGCAATCAGCCCCAGCATTTT
>TRBV10-3|.|TRBJ2-2|15|.
CAFRGDTTNTGELFF
TGTGCCTTCCGCGGGGACACCACGAACACCGGGGAGCTGTTTTTT
>TRBV6-5|TRBD1|TRBJ2-7|16|once
CASSYPNRDRSYEQYF
TGTGCCAGCAGTTACCCGAACCGGGACAGGAGCTACGAGCAGTACTTC
>TRBV7-6|TRBD1|TRBJ2-1|13|few
CASSRDRAYEQFF
TGTGCCAGCAGCCGGGACAGGGCCTATGAGCAGTTCTTC
>TRBV6-1|.|TRBJ2-5|14|.
CASKSGRIQETQYF
TGTGCCAGCAAATCAGGACGGATTCAAGAGACCCAGTACTTC
>TRBV6-1|.|TRBJ2-5|14|.
CASSEVGGAETQYF
TGTGCCAGCAGTGAAGTGGGGGGCGCAGAGACCCAGTACTTC
>TRBV28|.|TRBJ2-5|14|.
CASSPPAKQETQYF
TGTGCCAGCAGCCCCCCTGCTAAGCAAGAGACCCAGTACTTC
>TRBV19|.|TRBJ1-1|12|many
CASSPQTGSAFF
TGTGCCAGTAGTCCCCAGACAGGCTCAGCTTTCTTT
>TRBV2|.|TRBJ1-5|18|.
CASSAPQGHPYSNQPQHF
TGTGCCAGCAGTGCCCCCCAAGGACACCCCTATAGCAATCAGCCCCAGCATTTT